Each of the 9 T cell receptor beta chains below was sequenced from the same sample in a study of T cell responses to AZD1222 COVID-19 vaccine. Libraries were prepared by immunoSEQ multiplex PCR; TCRdb keeps only in-frame clonotypes and omits some of them. The sample contains around 130,000 clones, 80% to 95% of which appear only once. The sequenced sample was peripheral blood, obtained on day 0 of AZD1222 vaccination. These receptors all stem from an adult in good health.

The chain carries TRBV11-2 and TRBJ2-2; D remains ambiguous. V lost 5 bases to trimming and J lost 5 bases, with 6 bases between them. The CDR3 length is 12 residues. Germline V lookup: CDR1 SGHAT, CDR2 FQNNGV. As DNA, the CDR3 is TGTGCCAGCAGCCAAACTACCGGGGAGCTGTTTTTT. It encodes CASSQTTGELFF.

This rearrangement joins TRBV3-1 (or the pseudogene TRBV3-2) to TRBJ1-5, with unresolved D. V was cut by 1 base and J by 0 bases, with 10 bases left in between. Per the germline V gene, CDR1 is LGHDT and CDR2 is YNNKEL (reference sequence). The CDR3 has 16 amino acids. DNA of the CDR3: TGTGCCAGCAGCCAAGCCCCTTTGAATAGCAATCAGCCCCAGCATTTT. This sequence encodes CASSQAPLNSNQPQHF.

The rearrangement uses TRBV7-9 and TRBJ1-4; tentative D call: TRBD1 (5 bases). The V end was cut by 1 base, the J end by 7 bases, with 19 bases between. Germline V CDR1 and CDR2: SEHNR, FQNEAQ (reference sequence). CDR3 length: 17 amino acids. The DNA for the CDR3 is TGTGCCAGCAGCTTAGATCGGCAGGGTAATCGAGTTGAAAAACTGTTTTTT. It translates to CASSLDRQGNRVEKLFF.

V gene TRBV7-2 combines with J gene TRBJ1-1; weak D call: TRBD1 (6 bases). Germline V CDR1 and CDR2: SGHTA, FQGNSA. CDR3 size: 13 residues. With 5 bases removed from V and 3 bases from J, the gap between germline ends came to 10 bases. As DNA, the CDR3 is TGTGCCAGCAGCAAACAGGGATACACTGAAGCTTTCTTT. It translates to CASSKQGYTEAFF.

This sequence joins TRBV3-1 (or the pseudogene TRBV3-2) and TRBJ2-7; TRBD1 matches at 7 bases. Per germline, CDR1 LGHDT and CDR2 YNNKEL (reference sequence). Losses at the gene ends were 4 bases for V and 6 bases for J; bases not matched to a gene: 9. This CDR3 region has 14 residues. The CDR3 DNA follows: TGTGCCAGCAGCCCAGGGACAGTGGATGGCGAGCAGTACTTC. Its protein is CASSPGTVDGEQYF.

This chain links TRBV3-1 (or the pseudogene TRBV3-2) with TRBJ1-3, with D hard to call. This CDR3 is built from 16 residues. V lost 0 bases and J 0 bases, leaving 9 bases between the germline ends. Per germline, CDR1 LGHDT and CDR2 YNNKEL (reference sequence). The CDR3 spells CASSQDTEGSGNTIYF. CDR3 coding DNA: TGTGCCAGCAGCCAAGATACCGAAGGCTCTGGAAACACCATATATTTT.

The CDR3 DNA reads as TGTGCCAGCAGTGAAATCGACAGCCATTCACCCCTCCACTTT. Amino acids: CASSEIDSHSPLHF. The V and J genes are TRBV6-1 and TRBJ1-6; D is perhaps TRBD1 (5 bases). CDR1 is MNHNS and CDR2 is SASEGT in the germline V gene. V gave up 2 bases and J gave up 8 bases, with 10 bases separating them. The CDR3 consists of 14 residues.

V and J are TRBV19 and TRBJ1-1, with D unclear. Per the germline V gene, CDR1 is LNHDA and CDR2 is SQIVND (reference sequence). Trimming took 6 bases from V and 0 from J, leaving 8 bases between them. This CDR3 contains 13 residues. The CDR3 reads CASRREMNTEAFF. In DNA, the CDR3 is TGTGCCAGTAGGAGGGAGATGAACACTGAAGCTTTCTTT.

A word on this clone: Other DNA sequences within the sample encode an identical CDR3. The V and J genes are TRBV5-1 and TRBJ1-1; perhaps TRBD1 as D (6 bases). This CDR3 has 13 amino acids. Germline V gene data show CDR1 as SGHRS and CDR2 as YFSETQ. V lost 6 bases and J lost 1, with 10 bases in between. Here the CDR3 reads CASNRGGNTEAFF. CDR3 nucleotides: TGCGCCAGCAACCGAGGGGGGAACACTGAAGCTTTCTTT. The full variable domain, in which reference TRBV5-1 and TRBJ1-1 provide the parts outside the CDR3, is KAGVTQTPRYLIKTRGQQVTLSCSPISGHRSVSWYQQTPGQGLQFLFEYFSETQRNKGNFPGRFSGRQFSNSRSEMNVSTLELGDSALYLCASNRGGNTEAFFGQGTRLTVV.